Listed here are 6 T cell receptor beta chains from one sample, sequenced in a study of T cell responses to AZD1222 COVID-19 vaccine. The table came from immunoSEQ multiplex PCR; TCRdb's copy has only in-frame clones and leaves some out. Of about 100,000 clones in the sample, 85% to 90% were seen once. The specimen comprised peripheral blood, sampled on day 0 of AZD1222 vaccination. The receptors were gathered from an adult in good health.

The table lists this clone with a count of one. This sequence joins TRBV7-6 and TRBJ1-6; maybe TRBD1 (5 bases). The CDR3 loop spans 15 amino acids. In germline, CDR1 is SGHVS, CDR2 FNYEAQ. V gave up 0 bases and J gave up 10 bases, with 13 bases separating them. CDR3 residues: CASSLAPGVESPLHF. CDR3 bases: TGTGCCAGCAGCTTAGCCCCGGGGGTGGAATCACCCCTCCACTTT.

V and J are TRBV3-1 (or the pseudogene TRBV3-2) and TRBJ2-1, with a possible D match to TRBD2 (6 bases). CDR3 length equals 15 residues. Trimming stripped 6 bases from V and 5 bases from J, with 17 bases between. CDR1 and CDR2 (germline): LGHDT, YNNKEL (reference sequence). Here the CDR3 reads CASREHGAGNNEQFF. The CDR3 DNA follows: TGTGCCAGCAGAGAACACGGGGCGGGGAACAATGAGCAGTTCTTC.

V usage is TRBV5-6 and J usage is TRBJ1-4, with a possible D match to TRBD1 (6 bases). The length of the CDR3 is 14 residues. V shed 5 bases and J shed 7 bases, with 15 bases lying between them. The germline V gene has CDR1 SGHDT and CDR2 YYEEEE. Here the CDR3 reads CASRSTGEGEKLFF. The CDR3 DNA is TGTGCCAGCAGATCGACAGGAGAAGGTGAAAAACTGTTTTTT.

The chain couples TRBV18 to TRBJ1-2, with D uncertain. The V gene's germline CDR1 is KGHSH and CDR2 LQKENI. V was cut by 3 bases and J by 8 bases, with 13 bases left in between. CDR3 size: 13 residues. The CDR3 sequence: CASSPAGSMGYTF. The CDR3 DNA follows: TGTGCCAGCTCACCTGCGGGCAGTATGGGCTACACCTTC.

CDR3 sequence reads: CASRSAGPYNEQFF. Here the CDR3 DNA reads TGCGCCAGCAGATCCGCGGGGCCCTACAATGAGCAGTTCTTC. This chain links TRBV4-1 with TRBJ2-1, with TRBD2 as a possible D gene (6 bases). The CDR3 consists of 14 residues. V lost 6 bases to trimming and J lost 2 bases, with 11 bases between them. In germline, CDR1 is MGHRA, CDR2 YSYEKL.

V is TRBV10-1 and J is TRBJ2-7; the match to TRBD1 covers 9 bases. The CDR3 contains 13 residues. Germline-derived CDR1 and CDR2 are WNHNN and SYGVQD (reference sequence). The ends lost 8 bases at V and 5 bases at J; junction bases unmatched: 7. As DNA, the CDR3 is TGCGCCAGCCGTTCGGGACAGGGCCACGAGCAGTACTTC. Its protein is CASRSGQGHEQYF.